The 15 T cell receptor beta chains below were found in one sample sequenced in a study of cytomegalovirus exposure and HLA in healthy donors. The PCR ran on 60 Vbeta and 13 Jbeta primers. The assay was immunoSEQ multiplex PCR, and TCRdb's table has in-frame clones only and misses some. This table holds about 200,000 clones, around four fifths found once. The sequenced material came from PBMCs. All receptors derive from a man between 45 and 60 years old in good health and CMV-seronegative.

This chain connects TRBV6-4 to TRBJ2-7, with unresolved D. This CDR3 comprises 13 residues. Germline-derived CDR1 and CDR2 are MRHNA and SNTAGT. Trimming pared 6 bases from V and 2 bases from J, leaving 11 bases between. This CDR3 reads CASRTGFAYEQYF. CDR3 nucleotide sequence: TGTGCCAGCAGGACCGGGTTCGCCTACGAGCAGTACTTC.

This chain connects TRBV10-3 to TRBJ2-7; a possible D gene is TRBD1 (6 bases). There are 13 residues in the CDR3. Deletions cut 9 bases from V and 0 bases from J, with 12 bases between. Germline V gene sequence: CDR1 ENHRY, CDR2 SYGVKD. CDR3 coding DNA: TGTGCCATGAGCCGGGACAACTCCTACGAGCAGTACTTC. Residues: CAMSRDNSYEQYF.

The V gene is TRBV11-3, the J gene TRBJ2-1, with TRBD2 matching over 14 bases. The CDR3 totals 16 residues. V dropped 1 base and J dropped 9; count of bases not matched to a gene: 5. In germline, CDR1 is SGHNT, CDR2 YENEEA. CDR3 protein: CASSLAGLAGVTEQFF. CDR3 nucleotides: TGTGCCAGCAGCTTAGCGGGACTAGCGGGAGTTACTGAGCAGTTCTTC.

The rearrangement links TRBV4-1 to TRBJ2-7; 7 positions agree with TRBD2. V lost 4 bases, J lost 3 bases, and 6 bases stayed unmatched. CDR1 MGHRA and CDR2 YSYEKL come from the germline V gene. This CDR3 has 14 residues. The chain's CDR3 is CASSRGTNLYEQYF. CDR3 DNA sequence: TGCGCCAGCAGCCGAGGGACTAACCTCTACGAGCAGTACTTC.

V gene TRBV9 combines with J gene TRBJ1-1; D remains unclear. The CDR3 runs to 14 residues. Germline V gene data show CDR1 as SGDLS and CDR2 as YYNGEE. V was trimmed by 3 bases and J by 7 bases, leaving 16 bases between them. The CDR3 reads CASSAGLPRGEAFF. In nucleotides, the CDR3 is TGTGCCAGCAGCGCCGGACTTCCCCGGGGTGAAGCTTTCTTT.

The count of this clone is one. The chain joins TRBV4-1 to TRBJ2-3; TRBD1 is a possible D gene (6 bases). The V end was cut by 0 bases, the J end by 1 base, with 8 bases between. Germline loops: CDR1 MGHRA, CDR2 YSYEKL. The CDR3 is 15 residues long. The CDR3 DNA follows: TGCGCCAGCAGCCAAGACCCAGGGGGCACAGATACGCAGTATTTT. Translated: CASSQDPGGTDTQYF.

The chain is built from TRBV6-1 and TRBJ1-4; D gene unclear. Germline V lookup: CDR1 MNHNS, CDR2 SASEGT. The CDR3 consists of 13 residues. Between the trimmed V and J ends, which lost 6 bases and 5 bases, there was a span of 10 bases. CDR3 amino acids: CASSHGNNEKLFF. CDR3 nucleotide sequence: TGTGCCAGCAGCCACGGGAACAATGAAAAACTGTTTTTT.

CDR3 residues: CASSYSVEAFF. CDR3 coding DNA: TGTGCCAGCAGTTACTCCGTTGAAGCTTTCTTT. J is TRBJ1-1 and V is TRBV6-6; D not resolved. V dropped 0 bases and J dropped 7 bases, with 3 bases sitting between them. Germline V gene sequence: CDR1 MNHNY, CDR2 SVGAGI (reference sequence). This CDR3 spans 11 amino acids.

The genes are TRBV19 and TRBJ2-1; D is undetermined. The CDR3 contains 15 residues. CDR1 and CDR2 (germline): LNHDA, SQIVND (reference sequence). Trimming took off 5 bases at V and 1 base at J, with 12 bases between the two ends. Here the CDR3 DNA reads TGTGCCAGTAGTCTCAAAGAGTATTCCTACAATGAGCAGTTCTTC. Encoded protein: CASSLKEYSYNEQFF.

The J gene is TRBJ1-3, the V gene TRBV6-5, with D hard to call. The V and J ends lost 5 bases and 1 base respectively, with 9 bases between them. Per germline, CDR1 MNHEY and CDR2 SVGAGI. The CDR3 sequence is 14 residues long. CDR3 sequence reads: CASSEIRSGNTIYF. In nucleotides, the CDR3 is TGTGCCAGCAGTGAAATCAGGTCTGGAAACACCATATATTTT.

The CDR3 spells CASSLPGQGPGELFF. The CDR3 region has the DNA TGTGCCAGCAGTTTACCGGGACAGGGTCCCGGGGAGCTGTTTTTT. V gene TRBV28 combines with J gene TRBJ2-2, with 9 bases aligning to TRBD1. This CDR3 spans 15 amino acids. Germline V lookup: CDR1 MDHEN, CDR2 SYDVKM. With 2 bases clipped from V and 6 bases from J, the junction kept 4 bases outside the gene matches.

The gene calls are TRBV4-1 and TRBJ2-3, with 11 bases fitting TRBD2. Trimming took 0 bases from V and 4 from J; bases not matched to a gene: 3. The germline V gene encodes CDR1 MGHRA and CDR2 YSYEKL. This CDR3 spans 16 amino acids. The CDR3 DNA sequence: TGCGCCAGCAGCCAAGAGACTAGCGGGAAAGCAGATACGCAGTATTTT. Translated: CASSQETSGKADTQYF.

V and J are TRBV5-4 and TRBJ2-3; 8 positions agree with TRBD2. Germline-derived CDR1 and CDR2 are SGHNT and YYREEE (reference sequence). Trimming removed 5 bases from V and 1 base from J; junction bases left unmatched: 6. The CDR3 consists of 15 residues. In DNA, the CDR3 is TGTGCCAGCAGGGTGAGCGGGAGTGGCACAGATACGCAGTATTTT. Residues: CASRVSGSGTDTQYF.

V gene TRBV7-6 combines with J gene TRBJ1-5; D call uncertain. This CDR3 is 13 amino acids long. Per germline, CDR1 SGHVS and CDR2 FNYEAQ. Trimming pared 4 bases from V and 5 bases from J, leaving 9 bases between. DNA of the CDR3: TGTGCCAGCAGCTCGATCGAGGATCAGCCCCAGCATTTT. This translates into CASSSIEDQPQHF. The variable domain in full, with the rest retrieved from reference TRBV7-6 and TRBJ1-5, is GAGVSQSPRYKVTKRGQDVALRCDPISGHVSLYWYRQALGQGPEFLTYFNYEAQQDKSGLPNDRFSAERPEGSISTLTIQRTEQRDSAMYRCASSSIEDQPQHFGDGTRLSIL.

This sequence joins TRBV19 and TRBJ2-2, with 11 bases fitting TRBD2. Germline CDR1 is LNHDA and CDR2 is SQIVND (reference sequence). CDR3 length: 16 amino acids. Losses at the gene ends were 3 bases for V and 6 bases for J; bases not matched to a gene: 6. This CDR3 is CASSILAGGPAGELFF. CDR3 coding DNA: TGTGCCAGTAGTATTTTAGCGGGAGGGCCGGCCGGGGAGCTGTTTTTT.